These 25 T cell receptor beta chains share one sample of origin, sequenced in a study of T cells after posttransplantation cyclophosphamide. Profiled with immunoSEQ multiplex PCR; TCRdb holds only in-frame clones, not every one. Listed for the sample are around 44,000 clones, none seen a single time. Specimen: PBMCs. Receptors were obtained from a middle-aged man in good health, CMV-negative, and a related stem cell transplant donor.

V gene TRBV19 combines with J gene TRBJ1-5; the D gene is possibly TRBD1 (6 bases). The CDR3 is 15 residues long. Looked up from germline, CDR1 is LNHDA and CDR2 is SQIVND (reference sequence). Trimming took 6 bases from V and 0 from J, leaving 12 bases between them. Here the CDR3 DNA reads TGTGCCAGTAGGACAGGAGACTATAGCAATCAGCCCCAGCATTTT. Its translation is CASRTGDYSNQPQHF.

In its sample, this clone was seen many times. The rearrangement joins TRBV6-6 to TRBJ2-1; TRBD2 matches 13 bases. Germline V CDR1 and CDR2: MNHNY, SVGAGI (reference sequence). J gave up 5 bases and V 6 bases, and 7 bases lay outside the gene matches. The length of the CDR3 is 16 residues. In DNA, the CDR3 is TGTGCCAGCAGAGACCCACTAGCGGGAGGGCACAATGAGCAGTTCTTC. Residues: CASRDPLAGGHNEQFF.

This clone was picked up many times. The rearrangement uses TRBV7-9 and TRBJ1-1; D perhaps matches TRBD1 (5 bases). This CDR3 is 12 amino acids long. V lost 5 bases and J 1 base, leaving 5 bases between the germline ends. In germline, CDR1 is SEHNR, CDR2 FQNEAQ (reference sequence). CDR3 nucleotide sequence: TGTGCCAGCAGCGACAGGAACACTGAAGCTTTCTTT. Translating gives CASSDRNTEAFF. Combining the CDR3 with reference TRBV7-9 and TRBJ1-1 gives the whole variable domain DTGVSQNPRHKITKRGQNVTFRCDPISEHNRLYWYRQTLGQGPEFLTYFQNEAQLEKSRLLSDRFSAERPKGSFSTLEIQRTEQGDSAMYLCASSDRNTEAFFGQGTRLTVV.

The V call is TRBV27, the J call TRBJ2-3; D is perhaps TRBD1 (6 bases). CDR1 and CDR2 (germline): MNHEY, SMNVEV (reference sequence). The CDR3 is made up of 17 amino acids. The ends were cut back, 3 bases at V and 1 base at J, with 17 bases in the middle. The CDR3 spells CASSFGQPVFGTDTQYF. In nucleotides, the CDR3 is TGTGCCAGCAGTTTCGGACAGCCGGTATTCGGCACAGATACGCAGTATTTT.

This clone was detected many times. The chain employs TRBV4-2 and TRBJ2-7; D may match TRBD1 or TRBD2 (5 bases each). V lost 4 bases to trimming and J lost 2 bases, with 15 bases between them. CDR3 length: 15 residues. Germline V gives CDR1 LGHNA, CDR2 YNFKEQ. The CDR3 DNA is TGTGCCAGCAGCCCGGACCTACTGGGGGCCTACGAGCAGTACGTC. Translated: CASSPDLLGAYEQYV.

This clone was detected ten times or more. The rearrangement joins TRBV6-1 to TRBJ2-2; tentatively, D is TRBD1 (6 bases). Germline V lookup: CDR1 MNHNS, CDR2 SASEGT. The CDR3 is 14 amino acids. Trimming pared 7 bases from V and 2 bases from J, leaving 11 bases between. The CDR3 DNA sequence: TGTGCCAGCACCGGGACACATAACACCGGGGAGCTGTTTTTT. It is translated as CASTGTHNTGELFF.

The chain carries TRBV27 and TRBJ2-7; D is possibly TRBD2 (6 bases). V was shortened by 2 bases and J by 6 bases, with 8 bases between the two germline ends. This CDR3 has 12 residues. Germline CDR1 MNHEY, CDR2 SMNVEV (reference sequence). CDR3 nucleotide sequence: TGTGCCAGCAGTTTAGGGGGGAGCGAGCAGTACTTC. This translates into CASSLGGSEQYF.

This clone was seen many times. The rearrangement joins TRBV25-1 to TRBJ1-3; tentative D call: TRBD1 (5 bases). In germline, CDR1 is MGHDK, CDR2 SYGVNS. The CDR3 sequence is 16 residues long. V was clipped by 1 base and J by 0 bases, with 10 bases between them. The CDR3 DNA sequence: TGTGCCAGCAGTGAATCCACAGGAAACTCTGGAAACACCATATATTTT. It translates to CASSESTGNSGNTIYF. Full variable domain (missing parts from reference TRBV25-1 and TRBJ1-3): EADIYQTPRYLVIGTGKKITLECSQTMGHDKMYWYQQDPGMELHLIHYSYGVNSTEKGDLSSESTVSRIRTEHFPLTLESARPSHTSQYLCASSESTGNSGNTIYFGEGSWLTVV.

This clone occurred many times. The chain has TRBV6-1 and TRBJ1-4, with a weak D call TRBD1 (5 bases). V was cut by 0 bases and J by 6 bases, with 11 bases left in between. Germline V CDR1 and CDR2: MNHNS, SASEGT. This CDR3 contains 15 residues. CDR3 sequence: CASSEAGRGDEKLFF. The DNA of the CDR3 is TGTGCCAGCAGTGAAGCAGGAAGGGGCGATGAAAAACTGTTTTTT.

In this sample, this clone turned up a few times. The chain uses TRBV6-5 and TRBJ1-6; TRBD1 agrees at 7 bases. V lost 4 bases to trimming and J lost 5 bases; unmatched junction nucleotides: 5. Germline CDR1 reads MNHEY; CDR2 reads SVGAGI. The CDR3 has 15 residues. The CDR3 reads CASSSRQGDNSPLHF. CDR3 coding DNA: TGTGCCAGCAGTTCCCGACAGGGTGATAATTCACCCCTCCACTTT.

By share, this clone counts as medium-sized. This rearrangement joins TRBV6-4 to TRBJ2-1, with 9 bases aligning to TRBD2. V lost 2 bases, J lost 6 bases, and 2 bases stayed unmatched. Germline values: CDR1 MRHNA, CDR2 SNTAGT. This CDR3 region has 14 residues. The CDR3 bases are TGTGCCAGCAGTGACCGCGGGGGGGCCAATGAGCAGTTCTTC. Its protein is CASSDRGGANEQFF.

Ten or more counts support this clone. The J gene is TRBJ2-3, the V gene TRBV4-2, with D possibly TRBD2 on 5 matching bases. Trimming removed 3 bases at V and 0 bases at J, with 7 bases between. Germline CDR1 LGHNA, CDR2 YNFKEQ. The CDR3 covers 14 residues. The CDR3 region is CASSQRASTDTQYF. As DNA, the CDR3 is TGTGCCAGCAGCCAGCGGGCCAGCACAGATACGCAGTATTTT.

This clone was counted between two and nine times. This chain connects TRBV27 to TRBJ2-5; 14 bases fit TRBD2. V gave up 6 bases and J gave up 7 bases; unmatched junction bases: 4. CDR3 length: 14 residues. CDR1 is MNHEY and CDR2 is SMNVEV in the germline V gene (reference sequence). The CDR3 here is CASRPGLAGGTQYF. The CDR3 nucleotides read TGTGCCAGCAGACCAGGACTAGCGGGGGGGACCCAGTACTTC.

In its sample, this clone was seen many times. This rearrangement joins TRBV18 to TRBJ1-3; D is perhaps TRBD1 (6 bases). V gave up 1 base and J gave up 0 bases, with 16 bases separating them. There are 18 residues in the CDR3. CDR1 and CDR2 from the germline V gene are KGHSH and LQKENI. CDR3 protein: CASSPLSGHQSSGNTIYF. Here the CDR3 DNA reads TGTGCCAGCTCACCACTTTCGGGACATCAGAGCTCTGGAAACACCATATATTTT.

This chain connects TRBV7-9 to TRBJ2-1, with 9 bases fitting TRBD2. Germline values: CDR1 SEHNR, CDR2 FQNEAQ (reference sequence). V lost 5 bases, J lost 4 bases, and 6 bases stayed unmatched. This CDR3 is built from 15 residues. In nucleotides, the CDR3 is TGTGCCAGCAGCCTTAGGACTAGCGAGTACAATGAGCAGTTCTTC. This codes for CASSLRTSEYNEQFF.

This clone was detected ten times or more. This rearrangement joins TRBV5-1 to TRBJ2-1, with a possible D match to TRBD2 (5 bases). V was cut by 2 bases and J by 0 bases, with 12 bases left in between. The CDR3 extends over 16 amino acids. Germline-derived CDR1 and CDR2 are SGHRS and YFSETQ. CDR3 bases: TGCGCCAGCAGCTTCTCGGTAGCGACCTCCTACAATGAGCAGTTCTTC. Translation gives CASSFSVATSYNEQFF. Full variable domain (outside the CDR3, taken from reference TRBV5-1 and TRBJ2-1): KAGVTQTPRYLIKTRGQQVTLSCSPISGHRSVSWYQQTPGQGLQFLFEYFSETQRNKGNFPGRFSGRQFSNSRSEMNVSTLELGDSALYLCASSFSVATSYNEQFFGPGTRLTVL.

This clone came up many times. The genes are TRBV5-1 and TRBJ1-1, with D tentatively TRBD1 (5 bases). Germline CDR1 SGHRS, CDR2 YFSETQ. The CDR3 is 14 amino acids. V lost 0 bases to trimming and J lost 4 bases, with 10 bases between them. CDR3 coding DNA: TGCGCCAGCAGCTTGGATGGGGGAGGCACTGAAGCTTTCTTT. Translation gives CASSLDGGGTEAFF.

This clone was seen repeatedly, ten times or more. This sequence joins TRBV7-9 and TRBJ2-1; D is uncertain. The CDR3 totals 13 residues. Germline V gives CDR1 SEHNR, CDR2 FQNEAQ (reference sequence). The V and J ends lost 1 base and 4 bases respectively, with 5 bases between them. CDR3 amino acids: CASSLVLYNEQFF. Here the CDR3 DNA reads TGTGCCAGCAGCTTAGTACTTTACAATGAGCAGTTCTTC.

The chain couples TRBV5-1 to TRBJ2-3; D remains ambiguous. Germline V gene sequence: CDR1 SGHRS, CDR2 YFSETQ. The length of the CDR3 is 13 residues. V was clipped by 2 bases and J by 5 bases, with 9 bases between them. The CDR3 DNA reads as TGCGCCAGCAGCTTACAGTCCCGAGATACGCAGTATTTT. This translates into CASSLQSRDTQYF.

J is TRBJ2-1 and V is TRBV11-2; maybe TRBD1 (5 bases). The V and J ends lost 7 bases and 6 bases respectively, with 16 bases between them. CDR3 length: 14 residues. Per germline, CDR1 SGHAT and CDR2 FQNNGV. The CDR3 here is CASMDLGAVNEQFF. CDR3 in DNA: TGTGCCAGCATGGACCTTGGGGCGGTCAATGAGCAGTTCTTC. Variable domain in full (rest from reference TRBV11-2 and TRBJ2-1): EAGVAQSPRYKIIEKRQSVAFWCNPISGHATLYWYQQILGQGPKLLIQFQNNGVVDDSQLPKDRFSAERLKGVDSTLKIQPAKLEDSAVYLCASMDLGAVNEQFFGPGTRLTVL.

This clone occurred many times. The chain couples TRBV7-9 to TRBJ2-7; tentatively, D is TRBD2 (6 bases). The length of the CDR3 is 14 residues. Germline V gives CDR1 SEHNR, CDR2 FQNEAQ (reference sequence). Trimming left V 1 base short and J 3 bases short, with 10 bases between. The CDR3 coding sequence is TGTGCCAGCAGCTTAGTGGAGGGGAGCTACGAGCAGTACTTC. This gives the protein CASSLVEGSYEQYF.

This clone came up many times. V gene TRBV19 combines with J gene TRBJ2-1, with TRBD2 matching 11 bases. The CDR3 spans 21 residues. J was trimmed by 0 bases and V by 3 bases; bases with no gene match: 16. The germline CDR1 and CDR2 sequences are LNHDA and SQIVND (reference sequence). The CDR3 region has the DNA TGTGCCAGTAGTATGGGCCGTCCAGGACTAGCGGGTCGAAGCTCCTACAATGAGCAGTTCTTC. It is translated as CASSMGRPGLAGRSSYNEQFF. The full variable domain, rest sourced from reference TRBV19 and TRBJ2-1, is DGGITQSPKYLFRKEGQNVTLSCEQNLNHDAMYWYRQDPGQGLRLIYYSQIVNDFQKGDIAEGYSVSREKKESFPLTVTSAQKNPTAFYLCASSMGRPGLAGRSSYNEQFFGPGTRLTVL.

This clone has at least ten counts. The chain recombines TRBV5-6 with TRBJ1-1; 11 bases match TRBD1. The CDR3 is made up of 16 amino acids. Per the germline V gene, CDR1 is SGHDT and CDR2 is YYEEEE. Losses at the gene ends were 5 bases for V and 2 bases for J; bases not matched to a gene: 8. The CDR3 reads CASSIPGQGVNTEAFF. The CDR3 DNA is TGTGCCAGCAGTATACCGGGACAGGGGGTCAACACTGAAGCTTTCTTT.

This clone came up many times. For the CDR3, the DNA is TGTGCCAGCAGCTTAATCCCCGGGACAGGGAGTGAGGCTTTCTTT. Protein product: CASSLIPGTGSEAFF. This chain uses TRBV7-3 with TRBJ1-1; 9 bases are shared with TRBD1. Germline V gene sequence: CDR1 SGHTA, CDR2 FQGTGA. The CDR3 spans 15 residues. V gave up 1 base and J gave up 11 bases; unmatched junction bases: 11.

The table lists this clone with many counts. The DNA for the CDR3 is TGTGCCAGCAGCTCCCTCAGCTACAATGAGCAGTTCTTC. It is translated as CASSSLSYNEQFF. V usage is TRBV7-3 and J usage is TRBJ2-1; the D is unclear. Germline CDR1 is SGHTA and CDR2 is FQGTGA. The germline V and J ends were trimmed by 4 bases and 3 bases, with 7 bases remaining between them. The CDR3 consists of 13 residues.